Listed below are T cell receptor beta chains from one sample, sequenced in a study of technical replicates of blood from a handful of donors. The data were produced by immunoSEQ multiplex PCR, yet TCRdb's version contains in-frame clones alone and is incomplete. This sample has roughly 90,000 clones, with 85% to 95% found just once. The sequenced material came from T cells isolated from PBMCs. These receptors were collected from a human donor in good health. The CDR3 runs from the conserved cysteine through the conserved F or W. The order of the fields is V gene, D gene, J gene, clone size, CDR3 DNA, CDR3 protein. The D gene is left open where the match is weak. Clone size appears in some rows only: once, few, many, or a class for an expanded clone.

TRBV7-6	NA	TRBJ2-1	NA	TGTGCCAGCAGCTTAGTACAGGGCGATGAGCAGTTCTTC	CASSLVQGDEQFF
TRBV19	NA	TRBJ1-5	NA	TGTGCCAGTAGTGACAATAATGGCAATCAGCCCCAGCATTTT	CASSDNNGNQPQHF
TRBV30	NA	TRBJ1-6	NA	TGTGCCTGGTCCCCTGGCAGCTCCTATAATTCACCCCTCCACTTT	CAWSPGSSYNSPLHF
TRBV25-1	TRBD1	TRBJ1-1	once	TGTGCCAGCAGTGACACAGGGGGCGCAGAGAACACTGAAGCTTTCTTT	CASSDTGGAENTEAFF
TRBV19	TRBD1	TRBJ2-5	NA	TGTGCCAGTAGCTTCAGGGGGTCGCAAGAGACCCAGTACTTC	CASSFRGSQETQYF
TRBV5-1	TRBD2	TRBJ2-1	NA	TGCGCCAGCAGCTTGCCTAGCGGGGGGCACATCAATGAGCAGTTCTTC	CASSLPSGGHINEQFF
TRBV7-9	TRBD1	TRBJ1-5	NA	TGTGCCAGCAGCTCCGACAGGGGGATGCAGCCCCAGCATTTT	CASSSDRGMQPQHF
TRBV10-3	TRBD2	TRBJ2-2	NA	TGTGCCATCAGTGAGTCTAGGAGCGGGGGGACCGGGGAGCTGTTTTTT	CAISESRSGGTGELFF
TRBV5-1	TRBD1	TRBJ2-3	NA	TGCGCCAGCAGCCGGGACAGGTACACAGATACGCAGTATTTT	CASSRDRYTDTQYF
TRBV5-1	TRBD2	TRBJ2-7	once	TGCGCCAGCAGCTTGGACTGGGCGGGGGGGCAGAACGAGCAGTACTTC	CASSLDWAGGQNEQYF
TRBV7-2	NA	TRBJ2-2	NA	TGTGCCAGCAGCTTAGTTGGGGCGTGGAACACCGGGGAGCTGTTTTTT	CASSLVGAWNTGELFF
TRBV2	TRBD1	TRBJ1-2	NA	TGTGCCAGGACTACAGGGGAATTGGGAGTAGCTAACTATGGCTACACCTTC	CARTTGELGVANYGYTF
TRBV5-4	TRBD1	TRBJ1-1	NA	TGTGCCAGCAGCAAAGCAGGGGGCTCGAACACTGAAGCTTTCTTT	CASSKAGGSNTEAFF
TRBV4-1	TRBD2	TRBJ2-1	once	TGCGCCAGCAGACCCGGGCGGGAGACGGGCGGCTCCTACAATGAGCAGTTCTTC	CASRPGRETGGSYNEQFF
TRBV5-5	NA	TRBJ2-3	NA	TGTGCCAGCAGCTGGGGGTGGAGGGAGCCATCGTTCACAGATACGCAGTATTTT	CASSWGWREPSFTDTQYF
TRBV6-1	NA	TRBJ2-7	NA	TGTGCCAGCAGTGAAGCCGGAGCCGCTCCTCCCTACGAGCAGTACTTC	CASSEAGAAPPYEQYF
TRBV9	NA	TRBJ1-2	NA	TGTGCCAGCAGCGCCCTAGACAGCACCTATGGCTACACCTTC	CASSALDSTYGYTF
TRBV28	NA	TRBJ1-1	NA	TGTGCCAGCAGTTTGGCAGGGAGGTCCACTGAAGCTTTCTTT	CASSLAGRSTEAFF
TRBV4-1	NA	TRBJ2-7	NA	TGCGCCAGCAGCCCGCCAGGGAACTACGAGCAGTACTTC	CASSPPGNYEQYF
TRBV19	TRBD1	TRBJ2-7	NA	TGTGCCAGTAGTACCGGGACAGGGGGCCCCTACGAGCAGTACTTC	CASSTGTGGPYEQYF
TRBV5-1	TRBD1	TRBJ1-1	NA	TGCGCCAGCAGCATAGGGACAGGGAGCACTGAAGCTTTCTTT	CASSIGTGSTEAFF
TRBV20-1	NA	TRBJ2-1	NA	TGCAGTGCATTAGGGGACAATGAGCAGTTCTTC	CSALGDNEQFF
TRBV7-9	NA	TRBJ1-3	NA	TGTGCCAGCAGCTTAGATCGGACACACTCTGGAAACACCATATATTTT	CASSLDRTHSGNTIYF
TRBV11-2	TRBD2	TRBJ2-1	NA	TGTGCCAGCAGGAGTAGACTAGCGGGAGACTCATTTCACTACAATGAGCAGTTCTTC	CASRSRLAGDSFHYNEQFF
TRBV4-1	TRBD1	TRBJ2-7	NA	TGCGCCAGCAGCCGAACCGGGACAGGCGTACCTAACGAGCAGTACTTC	CASSRTGTGVPNEQYF
TRBV5-1	NA	TRBJ2-7	NA	TGCGCCAGCACGGCAGACAGTTCCTACGAGCAGTACTTC	CASTADSSYEQYF
TRBV19	NA	TRBJ1-1	NA	TGTGCCAGTAGTATTTTTTCGGTCGTACGGGGGGCTTTCCCTGAAGCTTTCTTT	CASSIFSVVRGAFPEAFF
TRBV7-9	NA	TRBJ1-1	NA	TGTGCCAGCAGCTTGAGGGGCGGGATGAACACTGAAGCTTTCTTT	CASSLRGGMNTEAFF
TRBV7-9	TRBD1	TRBJ2-4	NA	TGTGCCAGCAGCGGGACAGGGGATTTCATGGCGGTCAAAAACATTCAGTACTTC	CASSGTGDFMAVKNIQYF
TRBV28	TRBD1	TRBJ1-1	NA	TGTGCCAGCAGCTTGACAGGGGATGAAGCTTTCTTT	CASSLTGDEAFF
TRBV4-1	TRBD2	TRBJ2-1	once	TGCGCCAGCAGCCCTGAGACTAGCGCCTACAATGAGCAGTTCTTC	CASSPETSAYNEQFF
TRBV11-2	TRBD1	TRBJ1-4	NA	TGTGCCAGCAGCCCAGGGACAGGGTTTGCAAAACTGTTTTTT	CASSPGTGFAKLFF
TRBV9	TRBD2	TRBJ2-5	NA	TGTGCCAGCAGCTCCACCTTAGCGGGAGGTTGGGAGACCCAGTACTTC	CASSSTLAGGWETQYF
TRBV5-1	TRBD1	TRBJ2-3	NA	TGCGCCAGCAGCTTAATTAGGGGGCTCGGTAGCACAGATACGCAGTATTTT	CASSLIRGLGSTDTQYF
TRBV5-6	TRBD1	TRBJ2-7	once	TGTGCCAGCAGCACAGGGGACGGGGTATACGAGCAGTACTTC	CASSTGDGVYEQYF